This T cell receptor beta chain stems from a study of blood T cell repertoires in COVID-19. Study-wide background: The analysed material was cDNA or gDNA that came from T cells, B-cell-depleted T cells, or PBMCs.

In terms of age and location, participants ranged from roughly 18 to 90 years and lived in roughly 22 US areas. Methods used by the authors: Quantification of nucleated cells was approximated via reference gene primer amplification. Generated by immunoSEQ multiplex PCR, the TCRdb table keeps only in-frame clones and is missing some. V, J and clone size are those of that table, while D and trimming were read from the DNA. Among around 310,000 clones listed, about 87% were seen once. Germline V gives CDR1 MNHGY, CDR2 SVAAGI. The CDR3 spans 18 residues. The V end lost 6 bases, the J end lost 2 bases, and 22 bases lay between the germline ends.

Input material: PBMCs or T cells enriched from blood (not recorded which). This receptor was identified in a man aged 25-45 years who had recovered from COVID-19. This sequence joins TRBV6-9 and TRBJ2-2; D is perhaps TRBD1 (6 bases). CDR3 nucleotide sequence: TGTGCCAGCAGCGGGATTCCACAGGGATCGGGAAACACCGGGGAGCTGTTTTTT. As protein: CASSGIPQGSGNTGELFF.